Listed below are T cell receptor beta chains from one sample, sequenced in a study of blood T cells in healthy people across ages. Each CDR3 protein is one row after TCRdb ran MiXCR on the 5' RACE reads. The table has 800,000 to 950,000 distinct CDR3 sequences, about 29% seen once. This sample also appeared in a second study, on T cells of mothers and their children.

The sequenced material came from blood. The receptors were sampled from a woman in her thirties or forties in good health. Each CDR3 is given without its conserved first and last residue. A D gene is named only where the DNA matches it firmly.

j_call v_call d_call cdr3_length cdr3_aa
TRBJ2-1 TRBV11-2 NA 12 ASSSGRNYNEQF
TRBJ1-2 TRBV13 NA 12 ASSHTGRGYGYT
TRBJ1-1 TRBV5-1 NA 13 ASSLQPEIDTEAF
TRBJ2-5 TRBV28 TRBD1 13 ASSSPGQGGETQY
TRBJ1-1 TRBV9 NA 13 ASSVALGGNTEAF
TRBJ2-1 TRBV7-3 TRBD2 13 ASSSSGGGNNEQF
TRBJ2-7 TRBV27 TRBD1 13 ASSSGQTPYYEQY
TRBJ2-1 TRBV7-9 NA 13 ASSLDLRPYNEQF
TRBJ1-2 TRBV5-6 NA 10 ASSSQPGGYT
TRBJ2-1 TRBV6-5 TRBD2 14 ASSRAIAGGGNEQF
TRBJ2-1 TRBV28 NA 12 ASRTGQTYNEQF
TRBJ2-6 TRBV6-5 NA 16 ASSSPTEGSAGANVLT
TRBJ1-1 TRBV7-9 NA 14 ASSFFGGSGNTEAF
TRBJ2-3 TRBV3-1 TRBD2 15 ASSQDPLAGFVDTQY
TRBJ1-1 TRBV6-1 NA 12 ASSEALRNTEAF
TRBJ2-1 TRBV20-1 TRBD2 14 SARYPAGPTYNEQF
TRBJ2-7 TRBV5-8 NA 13 ASSFARGGTYEQY
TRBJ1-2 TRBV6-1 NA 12 ASSGDRGPYGYT
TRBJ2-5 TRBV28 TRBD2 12 ASSTGGREETQY
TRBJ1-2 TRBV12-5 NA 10 ASAIDGYGYT
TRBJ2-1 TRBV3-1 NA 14 ASSQIGQEAYNEQF
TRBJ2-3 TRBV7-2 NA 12 ASSPQDSSVTQY
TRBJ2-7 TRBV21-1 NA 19 ASSKRSEDGGSLYLSYEQY
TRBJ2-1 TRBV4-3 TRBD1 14 ASSQDWDRGPRMMF
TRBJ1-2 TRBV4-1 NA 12 ASSPGHDNYGYT
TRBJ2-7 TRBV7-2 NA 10 ASSLLIYEQY
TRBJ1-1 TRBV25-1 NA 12 ASSDSPKYTEAF
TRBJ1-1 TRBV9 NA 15 ASSVATFGVMNTEAF
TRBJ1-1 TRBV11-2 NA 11 ASSLLGLTEAF
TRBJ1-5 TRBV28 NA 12 ASREVPNNQPQH
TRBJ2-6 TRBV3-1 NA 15 ASSRAVGVSGANVQT
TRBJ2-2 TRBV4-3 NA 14 ASSQDRAGNTGELF
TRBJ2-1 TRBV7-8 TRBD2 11 ASKWDYQYEQF
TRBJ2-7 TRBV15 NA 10 ATSGQNYEQY
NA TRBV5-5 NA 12 ASSLWTGGDEQY
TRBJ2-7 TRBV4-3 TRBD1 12 ASSQGTGIAEQY
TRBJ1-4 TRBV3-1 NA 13 ASSQRGPQGLKLF
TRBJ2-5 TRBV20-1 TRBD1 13 SRYTPGTAQETQY
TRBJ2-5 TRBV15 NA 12 ATSRVRGRETQY
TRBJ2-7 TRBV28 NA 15 ASSHPRPTRSLYEQY
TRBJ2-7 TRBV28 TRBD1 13 ASSLYGTGTYEQY
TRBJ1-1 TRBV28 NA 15 ASSNMEREVWSTEAF
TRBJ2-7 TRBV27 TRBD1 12 ASRPPGQGAEQY
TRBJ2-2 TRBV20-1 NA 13 SARPEQGYTGELF
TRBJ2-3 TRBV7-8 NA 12 ASSLDPNTDTQY
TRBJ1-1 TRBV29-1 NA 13 SVSSPGYMNTEAF
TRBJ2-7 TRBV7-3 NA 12 ASSKSGSGYEQY
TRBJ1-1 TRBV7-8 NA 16 ASSSYLVFRQGNTEAF
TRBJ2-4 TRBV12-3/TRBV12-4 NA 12 ASSLPGDPNIQY
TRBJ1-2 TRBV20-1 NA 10 SAVPGGYGYT
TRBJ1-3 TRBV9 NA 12 ASSGGGTGNTIY